The entry below describes one T cell receptor (beta chain). The antigen remains unidentified. These data originate in a study of cytomegalovirus exposure and HLA in healthy donors. The study's findings and limits: Clusters of TCRs from the first cohort tended to co-occur in the approximately 120 validation repertoires (as a later analysis found). The authors confirmed in vitro that a few CMV-associated chains were specific for CMV antigens.

TCRdb's table, derived via immunoSEQ multiplex PCR, lists solely in-frame clones and lacks some. The sample lists around 130,000 clones, more than 70% occurring once. Germline V lookup: CDR1 PRHDT, CDR2 FYEKMQ (reference sequence). V lost 1 base to trimming and J lost 0 bases; unmatched junction nucleotides: 7. The CDR3 covers 17 residues. V gene TRBV13 combines with J gene TRBJ2-7, with 9 bases that match TRBD2. The sequence came from a young man in good health and CMV-seronegative. Sequencing was carried out using PBMCs. As DNA, the CDR3 is TGTGCCAGCAGCTTAGAGGCTAGCGGGGCCTACTCCTACGAGCAGTACTTC. Protein product: CASSLEASGAYSYEQYF.